The 3 T cell receptor beta chains reported below all come from one sample, sequenced in a study of cytomegalovirus exposure and HLA in healthy donors. PCR was performed using 60 Vbeta and 13 Jbeta primers. Here immunoSEQ multiplex PCR was the method, and the copy in TCRdb shows in-frame clones only, minus some. The data contain more than 90,000 clones, around 81% of them singletons. Sequencing was done on a sample of PBMCs. These receptors were collected from a man between 25 and 39 years old in good health and CMV-seronegative.

This chain uses TRBV10-1 with TRBJ2-3; 8 bases fit TRBD2. J was trimmed by 4 bases and V by 7 bases; bases with no gene match: 13. The CDR3 sequence is 16 residues long. The germline CDR1 and CDR2 sequences are WNHNN and SYGVQD (reference sequence). For the CDR3, the DNA is TGCGCCAGCAAAAGAGGTGGACTAGCAAAGGCAGATACGCAGTATTTT. It specifies CASKRGGLAKADTQYF.

The V gene is TRBV13, the J gene TRBJ2-2; 7 positions agree with TRBD2. V gave up 0 bases and J gave up 6 bases; unmatched junction bases: 4. The CDR3 is 15 residues long. Germline V gives CDR1 PRHDT, CDR2 FYEKMQ (reference sequence). CDR3 nucleotides: TGTGCCAGCAGCTTAGGCCTAGCGGTGGCCGGGGAGCTGTTTTTT. Translating it yields CASSLGLAVAGELFF.

V gene TRBV5-1 combines with J gene TRBJ2-5; 9 nucleotides agree with TRBD1. The DNA end lines up better with TRBJ2-7; the J call may be wrong. This CDR3 is built from 14 residues. In germline, CDR1 is SGHRS, CDR2 YFSETQ. CDR3 protein: CASSSDRGDYEQYF. CDR3 bases: TGCGCCAGCAGCTCAGACAGGGGGGACTACGAGCAGTACTTC.